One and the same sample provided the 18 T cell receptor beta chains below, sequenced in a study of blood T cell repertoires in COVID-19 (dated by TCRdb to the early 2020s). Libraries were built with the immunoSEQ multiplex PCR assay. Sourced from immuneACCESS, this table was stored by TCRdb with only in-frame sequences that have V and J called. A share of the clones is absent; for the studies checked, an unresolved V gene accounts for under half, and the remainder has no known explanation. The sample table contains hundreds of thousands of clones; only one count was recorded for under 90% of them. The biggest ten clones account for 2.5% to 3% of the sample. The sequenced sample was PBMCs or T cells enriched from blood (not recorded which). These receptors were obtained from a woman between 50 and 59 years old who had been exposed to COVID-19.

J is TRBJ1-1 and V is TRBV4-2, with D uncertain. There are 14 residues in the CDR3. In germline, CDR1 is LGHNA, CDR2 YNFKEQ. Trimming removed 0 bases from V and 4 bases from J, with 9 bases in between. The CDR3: CASSQEPVFTEAFF. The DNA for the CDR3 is TGTGCCAGCAGCCAAGAACCGGTTTTCACTGAAGCTTTCTTT.

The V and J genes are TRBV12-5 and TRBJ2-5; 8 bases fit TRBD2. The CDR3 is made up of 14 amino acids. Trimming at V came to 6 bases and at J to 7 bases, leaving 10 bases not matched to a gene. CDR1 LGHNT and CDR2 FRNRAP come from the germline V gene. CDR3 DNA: TGTGCTAGTGGGGCTAGCGGCGCGGGGGGGACCCAGTACTTC. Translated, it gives CASGASGAGGTQYF.

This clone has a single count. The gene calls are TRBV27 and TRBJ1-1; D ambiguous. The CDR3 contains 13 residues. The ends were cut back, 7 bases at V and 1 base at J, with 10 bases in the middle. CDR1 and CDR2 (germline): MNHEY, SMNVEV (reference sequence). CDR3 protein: CASKSGGNTEAFF. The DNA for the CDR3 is TGTGCCAGCAAGTCGGGAGGGAACACTGAAGCTTTCTTT.

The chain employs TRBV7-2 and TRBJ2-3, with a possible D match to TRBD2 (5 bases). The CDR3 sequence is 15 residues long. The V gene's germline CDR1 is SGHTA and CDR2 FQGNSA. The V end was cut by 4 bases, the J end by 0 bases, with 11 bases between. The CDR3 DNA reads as TGTGCCAGCAGCTGGGAGCAAGGAAGCACAGATACGCAGTATTTT. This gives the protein CASSWEQGSTDTQYF. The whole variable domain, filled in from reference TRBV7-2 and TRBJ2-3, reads GAGVSQSPSNKVTEKGKDVELRCDPISGHTALYWYRQSLGQGLEFLIYFQGNSAPDKSGLPSDRFSAERTGGSVSTLTIQRTQQEDSAVYLCASSWEQGSTDTQYFGPGTRLTVL.

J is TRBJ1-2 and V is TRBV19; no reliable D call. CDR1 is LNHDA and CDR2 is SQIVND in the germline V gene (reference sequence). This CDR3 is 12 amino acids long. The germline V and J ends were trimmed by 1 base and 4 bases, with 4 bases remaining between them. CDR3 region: CASSIVGYGYTF. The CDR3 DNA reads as TGTGCCAGTAGTATAGTCGGCTATGGCTACACCTTC.

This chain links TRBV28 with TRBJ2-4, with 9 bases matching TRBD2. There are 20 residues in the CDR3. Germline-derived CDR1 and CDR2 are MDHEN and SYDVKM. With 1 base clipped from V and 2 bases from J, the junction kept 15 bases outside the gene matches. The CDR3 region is CASSLFRLAGGHQSKNIQYF. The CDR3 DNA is TGTGCCAGCAGTTTATTCCGACTTGCGGGGGGGCACCAGTCCAAAAACATTCAGTACTTC.

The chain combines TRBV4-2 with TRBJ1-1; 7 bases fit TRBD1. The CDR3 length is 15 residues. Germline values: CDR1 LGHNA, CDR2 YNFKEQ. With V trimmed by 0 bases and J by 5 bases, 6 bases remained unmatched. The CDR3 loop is CASSQEAGGRTEAFF. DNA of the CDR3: TGTGCCAGCAGCCAAGAGGCAGGGGGAAGGACTGAAGCTTTCTTT.

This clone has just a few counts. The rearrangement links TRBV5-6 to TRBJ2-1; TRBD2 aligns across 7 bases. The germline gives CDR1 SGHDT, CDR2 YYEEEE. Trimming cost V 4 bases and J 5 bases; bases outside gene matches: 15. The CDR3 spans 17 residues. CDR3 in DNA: TGTGCCAGCAGCCCACTCACAGTAGACAGCGGGAACAATGAGCAGTTCTTC. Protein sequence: CASSPLTVDSGNNEQFF.

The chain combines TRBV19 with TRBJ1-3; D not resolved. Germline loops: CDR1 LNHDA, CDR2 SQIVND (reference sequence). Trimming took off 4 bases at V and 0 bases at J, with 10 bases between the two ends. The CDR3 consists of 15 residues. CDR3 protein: CASSTARFSGNTIYF. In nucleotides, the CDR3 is TGTGCCAGTAGTACAGCGCGGTTCTCTGGAAACACCATATATTTT. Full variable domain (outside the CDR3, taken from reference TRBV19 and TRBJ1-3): DGGITQSPKYLFRKEGQNVTLSCEQNLNHDAMYWYRQDPGQGLRLIYYSQIVNDFQKGDIAEGYSVSREKKESFPLTVTSAQKNPTAFYLCASSTARFSGNTIYFGEGSWLTVV.

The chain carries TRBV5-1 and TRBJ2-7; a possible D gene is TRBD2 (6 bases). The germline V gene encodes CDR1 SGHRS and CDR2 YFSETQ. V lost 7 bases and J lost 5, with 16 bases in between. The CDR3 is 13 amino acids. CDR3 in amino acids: CASRSPGVNEQYF. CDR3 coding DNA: TGCGCCAGCCGTTCTCCGGGAGTAAACGAGCAGTACTTC.

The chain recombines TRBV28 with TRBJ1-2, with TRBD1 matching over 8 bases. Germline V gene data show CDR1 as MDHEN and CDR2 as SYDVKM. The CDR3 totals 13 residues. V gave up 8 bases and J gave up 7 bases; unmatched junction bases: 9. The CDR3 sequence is CASSTGGKSGYTF. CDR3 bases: TGTGCCAGCTCAACAGGGGGGAAAAGTGGCTACACCTTC.

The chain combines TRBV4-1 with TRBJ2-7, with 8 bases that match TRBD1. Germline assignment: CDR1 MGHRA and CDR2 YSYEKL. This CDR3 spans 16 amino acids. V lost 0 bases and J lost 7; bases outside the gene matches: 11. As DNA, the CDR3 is TGCGCCAGCAGCCAAGATCCGGACAGGGTCTGGCCTGAGCAGTACTTC. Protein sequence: CASSQDPDRVWPEQYF.

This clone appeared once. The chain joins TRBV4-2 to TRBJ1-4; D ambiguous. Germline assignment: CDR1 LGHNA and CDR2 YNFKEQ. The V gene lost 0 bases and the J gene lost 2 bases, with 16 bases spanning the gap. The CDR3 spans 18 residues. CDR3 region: CASSQDPLLMRTNEKLFF. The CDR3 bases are TGTGCCAGCAGCCAAGATCCTCTCCTTATGAGGACTAATGAAAAACTGTTTTTT.

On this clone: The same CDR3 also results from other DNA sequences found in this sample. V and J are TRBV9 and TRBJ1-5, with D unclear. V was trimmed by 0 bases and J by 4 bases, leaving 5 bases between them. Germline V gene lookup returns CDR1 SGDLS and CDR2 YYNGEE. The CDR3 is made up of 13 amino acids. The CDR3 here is CASSVAGNQPQHF. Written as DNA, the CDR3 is TGTGCCAGCAGCGTAGCAGGTAATCAGCCCCAGCATTTT.

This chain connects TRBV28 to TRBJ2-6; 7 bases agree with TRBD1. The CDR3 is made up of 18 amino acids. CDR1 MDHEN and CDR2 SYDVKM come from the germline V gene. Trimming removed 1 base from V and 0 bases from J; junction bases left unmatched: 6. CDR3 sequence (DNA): TGTGCCAGCAGTTTATTTGGCAGGGGGAGCTCTGGGGCCAACGTCCTGACTTTC. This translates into CASSLFGRGSSGANVLTF.

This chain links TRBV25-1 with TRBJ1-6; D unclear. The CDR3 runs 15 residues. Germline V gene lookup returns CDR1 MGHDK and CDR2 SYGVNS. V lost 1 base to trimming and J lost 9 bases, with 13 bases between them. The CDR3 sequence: CASSEFRELSSPLHF. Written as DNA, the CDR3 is TGTGCCAGCAGTGAATTTCGAGAACTTAGTTCACCCCTCCACTTT.

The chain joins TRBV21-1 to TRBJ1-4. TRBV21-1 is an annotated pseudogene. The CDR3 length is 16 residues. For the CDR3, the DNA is TGTGCCAGCAGCAAAGCGGGCAGGAGGCCTAATGAAAAACTGTTTTTT. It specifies CASSKAGRRPNEKLFF.

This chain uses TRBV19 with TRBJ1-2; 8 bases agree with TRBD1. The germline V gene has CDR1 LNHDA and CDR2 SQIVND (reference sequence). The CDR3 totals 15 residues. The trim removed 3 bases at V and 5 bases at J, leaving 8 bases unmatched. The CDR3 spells CASSIMDRAAYGYTF. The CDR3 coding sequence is TGTGCCAGTAGTATTATGGACAGGGCAGCTTATGGCTACACCTTC.